This T cell receptor (beta chain) was recovered during a study of CD8 T cells in ankylosing spondylitis. CDR1 is KGHSH, CDR2 LQKENI, per germline. CDR3 length: 15 residues. Trimming pared 5 bases from V and 2 bases from J, leaving 15 bases between. Overall study results and limits: Researchers report that disease-linked clones proved CD8+ and relatively rare in peripheral blood. Some motif variants were previously reported in reactive arthritis synovial fluid and blood. Characteristic of ankylosing spondylitis blood, it appeared, was a TCR beta motif comprising about eight highly homologous variants.

Generation of TCR beta libraries employed quantitative 5'-RACE incorporating molecular barcodes. A single record per CDR3 protein comes from TCRdb applying MiXCR to the 5' RACE reads. The data show about 330,000 distinct CDR3 sequences, less than 10% seen once. This clonotype occurred a few times. Its antigen remains unidentified. This sequence originates from a male donor with ankylosing spondylitis. Sequenced input: blood, either unsorted or a sorted T cell fraction (not recorded which). The chain is built from TRBV18 and TRBJ2-5; D may match TRBD1 or TRBD2 (6 bases each). CDR3 sequence: CASSANGGIQETQYF. CDR3 DNA sequence: TGTGCCAGCTCAGCCAACGGGGGCATTCAAGAGACCCAGTACTTC.